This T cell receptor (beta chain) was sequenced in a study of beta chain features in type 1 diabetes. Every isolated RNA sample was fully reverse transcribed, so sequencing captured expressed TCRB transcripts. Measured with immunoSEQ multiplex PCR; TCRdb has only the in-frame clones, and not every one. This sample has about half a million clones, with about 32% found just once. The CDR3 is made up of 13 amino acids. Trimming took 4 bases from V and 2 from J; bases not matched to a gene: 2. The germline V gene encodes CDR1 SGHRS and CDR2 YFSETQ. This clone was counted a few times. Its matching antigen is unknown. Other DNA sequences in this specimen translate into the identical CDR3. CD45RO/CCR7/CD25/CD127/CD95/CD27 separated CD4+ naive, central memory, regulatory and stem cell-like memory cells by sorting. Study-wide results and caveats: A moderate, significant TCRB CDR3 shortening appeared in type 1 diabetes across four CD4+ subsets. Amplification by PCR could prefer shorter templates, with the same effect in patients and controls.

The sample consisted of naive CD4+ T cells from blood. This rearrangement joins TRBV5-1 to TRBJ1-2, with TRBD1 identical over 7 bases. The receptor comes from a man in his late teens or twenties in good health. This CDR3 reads CASSLGQNYGYTF. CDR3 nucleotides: TGCGCCAGCAGCCTGGGACAGAACTATGGCTACACCTTC. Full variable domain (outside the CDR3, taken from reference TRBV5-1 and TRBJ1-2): KAGVTQTPRYLIKTRGQQVTLSCSPISGHRSVSWYQQTPGQGLQFLFEYFSETQRNKGNFPGRFSGRQFSNSRSEMNVSTLELGDSALYLCASSLGQNYGYTFGSGTRLTVV.